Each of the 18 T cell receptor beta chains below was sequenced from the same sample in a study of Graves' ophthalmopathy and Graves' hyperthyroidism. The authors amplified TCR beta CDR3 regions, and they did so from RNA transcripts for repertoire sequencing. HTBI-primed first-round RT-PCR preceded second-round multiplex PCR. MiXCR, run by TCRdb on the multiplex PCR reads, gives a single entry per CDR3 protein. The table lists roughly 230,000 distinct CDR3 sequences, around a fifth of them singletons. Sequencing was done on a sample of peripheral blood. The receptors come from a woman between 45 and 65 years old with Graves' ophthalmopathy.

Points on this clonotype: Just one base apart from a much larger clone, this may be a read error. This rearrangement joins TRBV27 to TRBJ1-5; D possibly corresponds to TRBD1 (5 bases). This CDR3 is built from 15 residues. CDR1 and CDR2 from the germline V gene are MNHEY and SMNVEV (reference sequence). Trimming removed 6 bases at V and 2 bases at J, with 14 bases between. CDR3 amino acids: CASSDQGTGNQPQHF. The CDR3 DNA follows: TGTGCCAGCAGCGATCAGGGTACGGGCAATCAGCCCCAGCATTTT.

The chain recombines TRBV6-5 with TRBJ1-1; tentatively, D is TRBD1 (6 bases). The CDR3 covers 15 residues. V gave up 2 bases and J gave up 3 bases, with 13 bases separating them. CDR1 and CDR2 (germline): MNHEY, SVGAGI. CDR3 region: CASSYGTPGDTEAFF. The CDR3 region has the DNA TGTGCCAGCAGTTACGGGACACCCGGGGACACTGAAGCTTTCTTT.

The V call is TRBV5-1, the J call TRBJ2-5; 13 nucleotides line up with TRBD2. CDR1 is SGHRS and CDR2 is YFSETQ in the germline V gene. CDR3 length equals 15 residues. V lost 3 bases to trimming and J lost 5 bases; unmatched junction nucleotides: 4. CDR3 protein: CASSWTSGSRETQYF. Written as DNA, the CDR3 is TGCGCCAGCAGCTGGACTAGCGGGAGTCGGGAGACCCAGTACTTC.

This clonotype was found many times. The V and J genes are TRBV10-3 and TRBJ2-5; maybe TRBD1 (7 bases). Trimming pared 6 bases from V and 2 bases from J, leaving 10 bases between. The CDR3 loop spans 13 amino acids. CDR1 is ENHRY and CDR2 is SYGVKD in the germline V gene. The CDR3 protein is CAISQGGQETQYF. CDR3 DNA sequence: TGTGCCATCAGCCAGGGGGGTCAAGAGACCCAGTACTTC.

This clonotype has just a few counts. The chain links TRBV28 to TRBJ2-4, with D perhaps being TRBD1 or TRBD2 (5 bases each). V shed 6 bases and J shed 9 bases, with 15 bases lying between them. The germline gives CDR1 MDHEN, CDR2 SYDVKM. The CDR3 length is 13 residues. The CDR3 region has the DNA TGTGCCAGCAGCGGTGAGGGGTGGGGCATTCAGTACTTC. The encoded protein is CASSGEGWGIQYF.

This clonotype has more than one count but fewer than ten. CDR3 loop: CASSLPPQRGGEQYF. The CDR3 DNA is TGCGCCAGCAGCTTGCCTCCTCAGAGGGGGGGCGAGCAGTACTTC. This rearrangement joins TRBV5-1 to TRBJ2-7; the D gene is possibly TRBD2 (7 bases). CDR1 is SGHRS, CDR2 YFSETQ, per germline. V lost 1 base, J lost 6 bases, and 17 bases lay in between. The CDR3 runs to 15 residues. The full variable domain, rest sourced from reference TRBV5-1 and TRBJ2-7, is KAGVTQTPRYLIKTRGQQVTLSCSPISGHRSVSWYQQTPGQGLQFLFEYFSETQRNKGNFPGRFSGRQFSNSRSEMNVSTLELGDSALYLCASSLPPQRGGEQYFGPGTRLTVT.

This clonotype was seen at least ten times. The DNA for the CDR3 is TGTGCCAGCAGGACGGGTGGGCCCCAGCATTTT. This sequence encodes CASRTGGPQHF. The chain couples TRBV6-5 to TRBJ1-5; D not certain. In germline, CDR1 is MNHEY, CDR2 SVGAGI. The CDR3 has 11 residues. Trimming removed 6 bases from V and 9 bases from J, with 9 bases in between.

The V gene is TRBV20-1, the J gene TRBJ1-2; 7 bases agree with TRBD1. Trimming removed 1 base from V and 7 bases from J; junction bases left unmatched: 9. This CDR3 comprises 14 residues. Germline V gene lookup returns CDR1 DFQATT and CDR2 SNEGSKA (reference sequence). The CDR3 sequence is CSARATGYVSGYTF. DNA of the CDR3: TGCAGTGCTAGAGCGACAGGGTACGTTAGTGGCTACACCTTC.

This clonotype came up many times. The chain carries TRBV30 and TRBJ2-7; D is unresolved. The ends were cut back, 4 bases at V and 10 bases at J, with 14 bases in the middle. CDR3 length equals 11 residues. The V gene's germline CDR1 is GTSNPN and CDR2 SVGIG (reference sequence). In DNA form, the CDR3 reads TGTGCCTGGAAGACCCACCAGGTACAGTACTTC. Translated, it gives CAWKTHQVQYF.

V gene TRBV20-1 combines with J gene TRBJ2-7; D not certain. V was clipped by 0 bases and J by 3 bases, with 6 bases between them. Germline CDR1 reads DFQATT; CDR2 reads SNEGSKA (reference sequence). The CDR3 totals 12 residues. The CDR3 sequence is CSAREGIYEQYF. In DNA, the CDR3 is TGCAGTGCTAGAGAGGGGATCTACGAGCAGTACTTC.

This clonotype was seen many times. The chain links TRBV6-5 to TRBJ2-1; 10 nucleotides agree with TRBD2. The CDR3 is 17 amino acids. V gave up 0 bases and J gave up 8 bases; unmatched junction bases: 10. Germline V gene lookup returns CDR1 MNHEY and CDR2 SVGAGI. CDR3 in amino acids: CASSYSTGTSAQHEQFF. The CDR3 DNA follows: TGTGCCAGCAGTTACTCGACCGGGACTAGCGCCCAGCATGAGCAGTTCTTC.

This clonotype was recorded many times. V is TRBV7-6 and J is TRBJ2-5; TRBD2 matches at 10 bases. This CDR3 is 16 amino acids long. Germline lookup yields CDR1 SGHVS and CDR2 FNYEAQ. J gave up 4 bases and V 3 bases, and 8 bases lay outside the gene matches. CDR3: CASSFGASGRGETQYF. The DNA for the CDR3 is TGTGCCAGCAGCTTTGGGGCTAGCGGGAGAGGAGAGACCCAGTACTTC.

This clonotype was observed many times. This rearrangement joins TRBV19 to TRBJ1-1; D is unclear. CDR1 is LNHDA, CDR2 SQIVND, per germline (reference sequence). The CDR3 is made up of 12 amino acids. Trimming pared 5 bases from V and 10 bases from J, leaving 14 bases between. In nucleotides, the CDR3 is TGTGCCAGTAGTCCAAGACGAGGAACAGCTTTCTTT. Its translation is CASSPRRGTAFF.

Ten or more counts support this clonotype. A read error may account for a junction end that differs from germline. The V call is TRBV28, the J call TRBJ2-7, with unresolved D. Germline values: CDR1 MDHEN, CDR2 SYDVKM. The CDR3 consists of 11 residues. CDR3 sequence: CASSRSCEQYF. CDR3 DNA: TGTGCCAGCAGTCGATCCTGCGAGCAGTACTTC.

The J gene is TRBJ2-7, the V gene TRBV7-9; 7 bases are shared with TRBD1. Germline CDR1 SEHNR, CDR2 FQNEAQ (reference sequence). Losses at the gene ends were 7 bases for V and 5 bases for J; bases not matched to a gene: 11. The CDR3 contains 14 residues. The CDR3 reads CASTGDSSFHEQYF. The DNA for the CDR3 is TGTGCCAGCACCGGGGACAGCTCCTTCCACGAGCAGTACTTC.

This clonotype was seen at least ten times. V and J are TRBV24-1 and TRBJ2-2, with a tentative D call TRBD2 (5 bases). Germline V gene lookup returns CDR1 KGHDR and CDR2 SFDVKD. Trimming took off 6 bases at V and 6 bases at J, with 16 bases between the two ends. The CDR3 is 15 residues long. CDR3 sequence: CATSFPEGRPGELFF. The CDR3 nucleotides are TGTGCCACCAGTTTTCCTGAGGGAAGGCCCGGGGAGCTGTTTTTT.

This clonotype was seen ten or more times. CDR3 sequence (DNA): TGTGCCAGCAGTTTAATGAGGGGTCAGCCCCAGCATTTT. Protein product: CASSLMRGQPQHF. V is TRBV27 and J is TRBJ1-5; a possible D gene is TRBD1 (5 bases). With 2 bases removed from V and 6 bases from J, the gap between germline ends came to 8 bases. Per the germline V gene, CDR1 is MNHEY and CDR2 is SMNVEV (reference sequence). The CDR3 consists of 13 residues.

This chain's CDR3 is CASSLAAGGPQHF. The CDR3 coding sequence is TGTGCCAGCAGCTTAGCGGCGGGTGGTCCCCAGCATTTT. V usage is TRBV7-9 and J usage is TRBJ1-5; no clear D gene. Germline V gives CDR1 SEHNR, CDR2 FQNEAQ (reference sequence). Trimming removed 0 bases from V and 10 bases from J, with 10 bases in between. The CDR3 totals 13 residues.